The 18 T cell receptor beta chains in this list originate from one sample, sequenced in a study of blood T cell repertoires in COVID-19. Data came from immunoSEQ multiplex PCR; TCRdb stores just in-frame clones and leaves some out. Here the sample spans around 130,000 clones, roughly 89% being singletons. Sequencing was done on a sample of peripheral blood. Every receptor here comes from a man aged 45-65 years with active or convalescent COVID-19.

The rearrangement links TRBV24-1 to TRBJ1-2; no reliable D call. Trimming stripped 8 bases from V and 7 bases from J, with 13 bases between. This CDR3 comprises 12 residues. Germline loops: CDR1 KGHDR, CDR2 SFDVKD. The CDR3 is CATKEGGGGYTF. The CDR3 DNA reads TGTGCCACCAAGGAGGGAGGCGGTGGCTACACCTTC.

This chain connects TRBV18 to TRBJ1-6; no firm D call. This CDR3 spans 14 amino acids. Germline V gene lookup returns CDR1 KGHSH and CDR2 LQKENI. V was clipped by 5 bases and J by 3 bases, with 8 bases between them. CDR3 protein: CASSDLGYNSPLHF. The CDR3 coding sequence is TGTGCCAGCTCAGACTTAGGCTATAATTCACCCCTCCACTTT.

The CDR3 sequence is CASSIDRGRRTGELFF. CDR3 nucleotide sequence: TGTGCCAGTAGTATTGACAGGGGGCGCAGGACCGGGGAGCTGTTTTTT. The chain combines TRBV19 with TRBJ2-2; 10 nucleotides match TRBD1. The CDR3 loop spans 16 amino acids. The trim removed 3 bases at V and 5 bases at J, leaving 6 bases unmatched. The germline V gene encodes CDR1 LNHDA and CDR2 SQIVND (reference sequence).

V usage is TRBV6-5 and J usage is TRBJ2-5; D may be TRBD1 (6 bases). V lost 5 bases, J lost 3 bases, and 16 bases lay in between. CDR1 and CDR2 (germline): MNHEY, SVGAGI. The CDR3 extends over 15 amino acids. The CDR3 DNA reads TGTGCCAGCAGTCCGACAGGTGGGGGAAAAGAGACCCAGTACTTC. It encodes CASSPTGGGKETQYF.

This rearrangement joins TRBV13 to TRBJ2-2; D is ambiguous. Trimming cost V 1 base and J 1 base, with 4 bases left between them. The CDR3 runs 14 residues. Germline CDR1 is PRHDT and CDR2 is FYEKMQ (reference sequence). CDR3 DNA sequence: TGTGCCAGCAGCTTAGACAGGAACACCGGGGAGCTGTTTTTT. Its translation: CASSLDRNTGELFF.

The chain combines TRBV18 with TRBJ2-7; D is unresolved. CDR3 length: 13 residues. Germline CDR1 and CDR2: KGHSH and LQKENI. Trimming removed 2 bases from V and 5 bases from J, with 10 bases in between. CDR3 amino acids: CASSPGRKNEQYF. DNA of the CDR3: TGTGCCAGCTCACCAGGCCGTAAGAACGAGCAGTACTTC.

The V and J genes are TRBV3-1 (or the pseudogene TRBV3-2) and TRBJ2-1, with TRBD1 matching 8 bases. There are 16 residues in the CDR3. Trimming at V came to 3 bases and at J to 6 bases, leaving 10 bases not matched to a gene. The germline CDR1 and CDR2 sequences are LGHDT and YNNKEL (reference sequence). In DNA form, the CDR3 reads TGTGCCAGCAGCCACTCCGGACAGGGATACTTCAATGAGCAGTTCTTC. The encoded protein is CASSHSGQGYFNEQFF.

The chain has TRBV6-5 and TRBJ1-2, with 10 bases matching TRBD1. The length of the CDR3 is 13 residues. Unmatched junction bases numbered 10, after V lost 11 bases and J lost 7 bases. CDR1 MNHEY and CDR2 SVGAGI come from the germline V gene. The CDR3 nucleotides read TGTGCCGCTACCCCGACAGGGGGCAGTGGCTACACCTTC. It yields the protein CAATPTGGSGYTF.

The chain links TRBV7-2 to TRBJ2-5; TRBD2 is a possible D gene (6 bases). The CDR3 is made up of 16 amino acids. V shed 1 base and J shed 1 base, with 13 bases lying between them. CDR1 and CDR2 from the germline V gene are SGHTA and FQGNSA. The CDR3 DNA reads TGTGCCAGCAGCTTAGTGCCGGGGGTGGGCCAAGAGACCCAGTACTTC. This translates into CASSLVPGVGQETQYF.

V gene TRBV6-5 combines with J gene TRBJ2-5; 8 nucleotides match TRBD1. The V gene's germline CDR1 is MNHEY and CDR2 SVGAGI. The CDR3 extends over 15 amino acids. After removal of 5 bases from V and 5 bases from J, the junction contained 10 bases not matched to a gene. The CDR3: CASSHRTGSRETQYF. CDR3 coding DNA: TGTGCCAGCAGTCACCGGACAGGGAGTCGTGAGACCCAGTACTTC.

This clone was seen only a few times. The chain recombines TRBV10-1 with TRBJ1-1; possibly TRBD1 for D (6 bases). V lost 4 bases and J lost 0, with 12 bases in between. CDR3 length: 15 residues. In germline, CDR1 is WNHNN, CDR2 SYGVQD (reference sequence). CDR3 sequence: CASSAPGHLNTEAFF. The CDR3 DNA is TGCGCCAGCAGTGCACCGGGACACTTGAACACTGAAGCTTTCTTT.

V and J are TRBV11-3 and TRBJ2-3, with 11 bases aligning to TRBD2. The CDR3 runs to 17 residues. From germline, CDR1 is SGHNT and CDR2 YENEEA. With V trimmed by 5 bases and J by 6 bases, 13 bases remained unmatched. This chain's CDR3 is CASSPLRSSGGLDTQYF. The CDR3 DNA is TGTGCCAGCAGCCCTCTACGGTCTAGCGGGGGGTTGGATACGCAGTATTTT.

The chain employs TRBV6-5 and TRBJ1-6; 8 bases match TRBD1. The CDR3 has 15 amino acids. Trimming took 10 bases from V and 2 from J; bases not matched to a gene: 7. Germline CDR1 and CDR2: MNHEY and SVGAGI. CDR3 sequence (DNA): TGTGCCACCTTGGAGACAGGGGCCTATAATTCACCCCTCCACTTT. The encoded protein is CATLETGAYNSPLHF.

J is TRBJ1-2 and V is TRBV19, with D possibly being TRBD1 (6 bases). This CDR3 region has 14 residues. Germline values: CDR1 LNHDA, CDR2 SQIVND (reference sequence). Trimming pared 0 bases from V and 5 bases from J, leaving 10 bases between. The CDR3 DNA is TGTGCCAGTAGTATAGATACAGGGACGTATGGCTACACCTTC. Protein sequence: CASSIDTGTYGYTF.

V and J are TRBV10-1 and TRBJ2-7, with 9 nucleotides matching TRBD1. Germline values: CDR1 WNHNN, CDR2 SYGVQD (reference sequence). Losses at the gene ends were 2 bases for V and 0 bases for J; bases not matched to a gene: 2. CDR3 length: 15 residues. The CDR3 sequence is CASSEGTGSSYEQYF. CDR3 coding DNA: TGCGCCAGCAGTGAGGGGACAGGGAGCTCCTACGAGCAGTACTTC.

The V and J genes are TRBV7-2 and TRBJ1-1, with 10 positions matching TRBD1. The germline V gene encodes CDR1 SGHTA and CDR2 FQGNSA. This CDR3 is 16 amino acids long. V lost 5 bases and J lost 1; bases outside the gene matches: 7. The CDR3 coding sequence is TGTGCCAGCAGCCAGACCGGGACAGGGGAGAACACTGAAGCTTTCTTT. Translating gives CASSQTGTGENTEAFF.

The chain has TRBV11-2 and TRBJ1-2; a possible D gene is TRBD1 (5 bases). The germline V and J ends were trimmed by 3 bases and 9 bases, with 20 bases remaining between them. The V gene's germline CDR1 is SGHAT and CDR2 FQNNGV. The CDR3 has 15 residues. The CDR3 sequence: CASSLEGASFESYTF. Here the CDR3 DNA reads TGTGCCAGCAGCTTGGAAGGGGCCTCATTTGAAAGCTACACCTTC.

The V and J genes are TRBV2 and TRBJ1-6; 8 bases map to TRBD1. Germline CDR1 and CDR2: SNHLY and FYNNEI. The CDR3 loop spans 14 amino acids. V shed 5 bases, J shed 7 bases, and the junction held 4 bases outside the gene matches. In DNA, the CDR3 is TGTGCCAGCAGTTTCAGGGGGCAGAATTCACCCCTCCACTTT. This gives the protein CASSFRGQNSPLHF.